Each of the 18 T cell receptor beta chains below was sequenced from the same sample in a study of cytomegalovirus exposure and HLA in healthy donors. It was with 60 Vbeta and 13 Jbeta primers that the PCR ran. Sequencing used immunoSEQ multiplex PCR; TCRdb keeps in-frame clones, though not all of them. The sample records some 150,000 clones, roughly three quarters being singletons. Sequenced material: PBMCs. These receptors all stem from a woman between 40 and 50 years old in good health and CMV-seropositive.

The J gene is TRBJ1-1, the V gene TRBV30; D not certain. Germline CDR1 and CDR2: GTSNPN and SVGIG (reference sequence). V shed 0 bases and J shed 5 bases, with 7 bases lying between them. The CDR3 covers 12 residues. The DNA of the CDR3 is TGTGCCTGGAGTGTTACCGGGACTGAAGCTTTCTTT. Translation: CAWSVTGTEAFF. The full variable domain, its missing parts supplied by reference TRBV30 and TRBJ1-1, is SQTIHQWPATLVQPVGSPLSLECTVEGTSNPNLYWYRQAAGRGLQLLFYSVGIGQISSEVPQNLSASRPQDRQFILSSKKLLLSDSGFYLCAWSVTGTEAFFGQGTRLTVV.

The chain employs TRBV5-1 and TRBJ2-3, with D possibly matching TRBD2 (6 bases). Trimming pared 3 bases from V and 2 bases from J, leaving 13 bases between. CDR3 length: 15 amino acids. Germline V gene sequence: CDR1 SGHRS, CDR2 YFSETQ. CDR3 DNA: TGCGCCAGCAGCTCTACCGGGACTCCCACAGATACGCAGTATTTT. Translation gives CASSSTGTPTDTQYF.

V and J are TRBV7-9 and TRBJ1-3, with D unresolved. CDR3 length: 12 residues. Germline CDR1 SEHNR, CDR2 FQNEAQ (reference sequence). Trimming removed 5 bases at V and 5 bases at J, with 7 bases between. The CDR3 DNA is TGTGCCAGCAGCACCGGGAGAAACACCATATATTTT. Protein: CASSTGRNTIYF.

The rearrangement joins TRBV11-2 to TRBJ1-1; 8 bases agree with TRBD1. With V trimmed by 4 bases and J by 0 bases, 7 bases remained unmatched. In germline, CDR1 is SGHAT, CDR2 FQNNGV. The CDR3 runs 16 residues. Here the CDR3 DNA reads TGTGCCAGCAGCTGGGGGACAGGAAACTTGAACACTGAAGCTTTCTTT. This encodes CASSWGTGNLNTEAFF.

This clone was detected once. V gene TRBV5-6 combines with J gene TRBJ1-1, with D tentatively TRBD1 (5 bases). The ends were cut back, 4 bases at V and 0 bases at J, with 10 bases in the middle. This CDR3 is 14 amino acids long. Per the germline V gene, CDR1 is SGHDT and CDR2 is YYEEEE. The CDR3 loop reads CASSHATVNTEAFF. The CDR3 DNA reads as TGTGCCAGCAGCCACGCGACAGTGAACACTGAAGCTTTCTTT.

This clone appeared a few times. The V call is TRBV4-2, the J call TRBJ1-2, with D unresolved. Trimming shortened V by 0 bases and J by 7 bases, and 21 bases separated the two germline ends. CDR1 LGHNA and CDR2 YNFKEQ come from the germline V gene. This CDR3 is built from 17 residues. CDR3 loop: CASSQDGTARLGGGYTF. Written as DNA, the CDR3 is TGTGCCAGCAGCCAAGATGGCACCGCGCGGCTCGGAGGTGGCTACACCTTC.

This clone was recorded only once. The rearrangement uses TRBV11-2 and TRBJ2-7, with D maybe TRBD1 (5 bases). V dropped 5 bases and J dropped 4 bases, with 21 bases sitting between them. Germline V lookup: CDR1 SGHAT, CDR2 FQNNGV. The CDR3 contains 16 residues. The CDR3 region is CASSNTLWAGSYEQYF. In DNA form, the CDR3 reads TGTGCCAGCAGCAATACTTTGTGGGCAGGGTCGTACGAGCAGTACTTC. The whole variable domain, filled in from reference TRBV11-2 and TRBJ2-7, reads EAGVAQSPRYKIIEKRQSVAFWCNPISGHATLYWYQQILGQGPKLLIQFQNNGVVDDSQLPKDRFSAERLKGVDSTLKIQPAKLEDSAVYLCASSNTLWAGSYEQYFGPGTRLTVT.

In regard to this clone: Relative to the germline gene, one junction end is altered; a read error may explain this. The chain employs TRBV7-9 and TRBJ1-2; D is ambiguous. The CDR3 extends over 11 amino acids. Germline values: CDR1 SEHNR, CDR2 FQNEAQ (reference sequence). This CDR3 is CSSSLNYGYTF. The CDR3 DNA is TGTTCCAGCAGCCTCAACTATGGCTACACCTTC.

The chain joins TRBV30 to TRBJ1-5; TRBD1 matches at 7 bases. The germline gives CDR1 GTSNPN, CDR2 SVGIG (reference sequence). V lost 5 bases to trimming and J lost 3 bases; unmatched junction nucleotides: 4. There are 13 residues in the CDR3. The CDR3, as DNA: TGTGCCTGGGGGACAGTAAACAATCAGCCCCAGCATTTT. Protein: CAWGTVNNQPQHF.

The chain has TRBV10-2 and TRBJ2-7; D perhaps matches TRBD2 (6 bases). In germline, CDR1 is WSHSY, CDR2 SAAADI. V dropped 10 bases and J dropped 4 bases, with 20 bases sitting between them. The CDR3 loop spans 14 amino acids. The CDR3 protein is CATVAADLEYEQYF. CDR3 DNA: TGCGCCACGGTAGCGGCCGACTTGGAGTACGAGCAGTACTTC.

This chain uses TRBV6-4 with TRBJ2-3; D is unclear. Germline CDR1 and CDR2: MRHNA and SNTAGT. The CDR3 has 14 amino acids. Trimming pared 4 bases from V and 1 base from J, leaving 9 bases between. Written as DNA, the CDR3 is TGTGCCAGCAGTGTCTCTGTCGGCACAGATACGCAGTATTTT. Protein: CASSVSVGTDTQYF.

This clone was counted between two and nine times. The J gene is TRBJ1-2, the V gene TRBV2, with D uncertain. The germline V gene encodes CDR1 SNHLY and CDR2 FYNNEI. The germline V and J ends were trimmed by 0 bases and 0 bases, with 8 bases remaining between them. The CDR3 consists of 15 residues. CDR3 nucleotide sequence: TGTGCCAGCAGTGAAGCGCTCCAGGCTAACTATGGCTACACCTTC. Translated: CASSEALQANYGYTF.

This clone was recorded once. The chain joins TRBV19 to TRBJ1-5; D is ambiguous. The CDR3 loop spans 15 amino acids. The V end lost 7 bases, the J end lost 2 bases, and 15 bases lay between the germline ends. CDR1 is LNHDA, CDR2 SQIVND, per germline (reference sequence). Here the CDR3 reads CASTLDNIGNQPQHF. The CDR3 DNA sequence: TGTGCCAGTACCTTAGACAATATCGGCAATCAGCCCCAGCATTTT.

The gene calls are TRBV7-6 and TRBJ1-4, with D possibly matching TRBD1 (6 bases). Trimming took off 5 bases at V and 7 bases at J, with 26 bases between the two ends. CDR1 and CDR2 (germline): SGHVS, FNYEAQ. The CDR3 contains 18 residues. The CDR3 DNA follows: TGTGCCAGCAGCCGTACCCCGGGGACAAGCCTGCGGTTTGAAAAACTGTTTTTT. This encodes CASSRTPGTSLRFEKLFF.

The chain recombines TRBV9 with TRBJ1-1; weak D call: TRBD1 (5 bases). CDR3 size: 15 residues. Germline values: CDR1 SGDLS, CDR2 YYNGEE. Deletions cut 7 bases from V and 0 bases from J, with 16 bases between. CDR3 bases: TGTGCCAGCTCCCCGGGGGGGACGGTGAACACTGAAGCTTTCTTT. Translation gives CASSPGGTVNTEAFF.

The chain employs TRBV6-6 and TRBJ1-4; TRBD1 aligns across 10 bases. Unmatched junction bases numbered 5, after V lost 7 bases and J lost 3 bases. This CDR3 has 15 amino acids. Germline lookup yields CDR1 MNHNY and CDR2 SVGAGI (reference sequence). This chain's CDR3 is CASTQDRGANEKLFF. CDR3 bases: TGTGCCAGCACTCAGGACAGGGGGGCTAATGAAAAACTGTTTTTT.

The chain joins TRBV7-9 to TRBJ1-1; 8 bases fit TRBD1. Germline CDR1 is SEHNR and CDR2 is FQNEAQ (reference sequence). This CDR3 contains 14 residues. After removal of 4 bases from V and 1 base from J, the junction contained 2 bases not matched to a gene. The CDR3 protein is CASSSQGGNTEAFF. CDR3 in DNA: TGTGCCAGCAGCTCACAGGGGGGGAACACTGAAGCTTTCTTT.

The rearrangement uses TRBV19 and TRBJ1-1; TRBD1 matches 8 bases. The CDR3 has 18 residues. V was clipped by 4 bases and J by 3 bases; unmatched bases: 16. Germline CDR1 reads LNHDA; CDR2 reads SQIVND (reference sequence). CDR3 DNA: TGTGCCAGTAGTAAGAGGGGCAGGGCTCAGGGGGCGGACACTGAAGCTTTCTTT. Protein: CASSKRGRAQGADTEAFF.